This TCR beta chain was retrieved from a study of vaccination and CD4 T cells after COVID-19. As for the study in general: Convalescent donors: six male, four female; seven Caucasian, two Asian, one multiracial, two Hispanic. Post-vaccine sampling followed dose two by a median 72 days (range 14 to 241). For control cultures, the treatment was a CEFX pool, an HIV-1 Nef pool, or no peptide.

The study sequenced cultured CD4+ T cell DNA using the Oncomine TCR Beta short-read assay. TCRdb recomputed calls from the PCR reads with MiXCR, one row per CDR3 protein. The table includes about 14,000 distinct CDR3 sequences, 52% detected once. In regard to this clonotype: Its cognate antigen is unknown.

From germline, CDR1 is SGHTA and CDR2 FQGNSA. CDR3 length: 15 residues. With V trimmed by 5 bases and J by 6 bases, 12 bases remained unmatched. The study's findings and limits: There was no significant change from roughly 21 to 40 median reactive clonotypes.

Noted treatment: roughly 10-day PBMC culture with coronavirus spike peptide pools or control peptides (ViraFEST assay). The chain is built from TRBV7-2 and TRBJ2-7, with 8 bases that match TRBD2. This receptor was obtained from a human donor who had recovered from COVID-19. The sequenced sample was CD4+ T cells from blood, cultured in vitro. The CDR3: CASSLKGDLAGEQYF. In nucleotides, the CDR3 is TGTGCCAGCAGCCTCAAAGGGGACCTAGCGGGCGAGCAGTACTTC.